Listed here are 22 T cell receptor beta chains from one sample, sequenced in a study of vaccination effects on CD4 cells after COVID-19. After less than twelve days in culture, the CD4+ T cells were isolated. Each participant was given two doses of one vaccine (BNT162b2 or mRNA-1273). Method: immunoSEQ multiplex PCR; TCRdb's copy keeps in-frame clones and lacks some. The data show 57,000 or so clones, with 78% seen just once and about 4.5% held by the top ten. These receptors have no identified antigens. Sequenced material: CD4+ T cells from PBMCs cultured without peptide, taken after COVID-19 vaccination. Receptors originate from a human donor who received a COVID-19 vaccine.

CDR3 bases: TGTGCCAGCAGTTCCGTGGCAGATAACACTGAAGCTTTCTTT. This codes for CASSSVADNTEAFF. V gene TRBV27 combines with J gene TRBJ1-1; D remains unclear. Germline-derived CDR1 and CDR2 are MNHEY and SMNVEV (reference sequence). Trimming shortened V by 4 bases and J by 2 bases, and 11 bases separated the two germline ends. The CDR3 spans 14 residues.

The genes are TRBV15 and TRBJ1-4; D gene uncertain. The germline V gene encodes CDR1 LNHNV and CDR2 YYDKDF (reference sequence). V lost 2 bases to trimming and J lost 0 bases, with 13 bases between them. CDR3 length: 17 residues. Written as DNA, the CDR3 is TGTGCCACCAGCAGAAGGTCCCAGCAACCAACTAATGAAAAACTGTTTTTT. Translation: CATSRRSQQPTNEKLFF. Together with reference TRBV15 and TRBJ1-4, the CDR3 gives the full variable domain: DAMVIQNPRYQVTQFGKPVTLSCSQTLNHNVMYWYQQKSSQAPKLLFHYYDKDFNNEADTPDNFQSRRPNTSFCFLDIRSPGLGDTAMYLCATSRRSQQPTNEKLFFGSGTQLSVL.

The chain links TRBV7-9 to TRBJ1-1; 8 bases align to TRBD1. V shed 5 bases, J shed 0 bases, and the junction held 11 bases outside the gene matches. The CDR3 has 17 amino acids. Germline loops: CDR1 SEHNR, CDR2 FQNEAQ (reference sequence). The CDR3 loop is CASSPSTRTGLNTEAFF. In DNA, the CDR3 is TGTGCCAGCAGCCCAAGCACCCGGACAGGGTTGAACACTGAAGCTTTCTTT.

V gene TRBV30 combines with J gene TRBJ1-5, with 8 bases aligning to TRBD1. CDR1 is GTSNPN, CDR2 SVGIG, per germline (reference sequence). Trimming removed 1 base from V and 6 bases from J; junction bases left unmatched: 2. This CDR3 is 13 amino acids long. The CDR3, as DNA: TGTGCCTGGAGTGGTGACAGGGGTCAGCCCCAGCATTTT. Its protein is CAWSGDRGQPQHF.

The chain carries TRBV6-2 or TRBV6-3 and TRBJ2-2, with D uncertain. The germline gives CDR1 MNHEY, CDR2 SVGEGT. This CDR3 spans 13 amino acids. Trimming cost V 2 bases and J 5 bases, with 6 bases left between them. The CDR3 DNA reads TGTGCCAGCAGTTACGTCCGGACCGGGGAGCTGTTTTTT. Its translation is CASSYVRTGELFF.

The genes are TRBV6-4 and TRBJ2-3, with 14 bases that match TRBD2. J gave up 3 bases and V 6 bases, and 2 bases lay outside the gene matches. The CDR3 has 15 amino acids. Germline lookup yields CDR1 MRHNA and CDR2 SNTAGT. The DNA of the CDR3 is TGTGCCAGCAGACGGACTAGCGGGGGGACAGATACGCAGTATTTT. This encodes CASRRTSGGTDTQYF.

The rearrangement links TRBV28 to TRBJ2-7; no clear D. There are 11 residues in the CDR3. V was clipped by 5 bases and J by 8 bases, with 10 bases between them. Germline V gene data show CDR1 as MDHEN and CDR2 as SYDVKM. CDR3 loop: CASSLFDQQYF. The DNA for the CDR3 is TGTGCCAGCAGTCTCTTCGACCAGCAGTACTTC. Filled out from reference TRBV28 and TRBJ2-7, the complete variable domain reads DVKVTQSSRYLVKRTGEKVFLECVQDMDHENMFWYRQDPGLGLRLIYFSYDVKMKEKGDIPEGYSVSREKKERFSLILESASTNQTSMYLCASSLFDQQYFGPGTRLTVT.

The J gene is TRBJ2-6, the V gene TRBV4-1; D call uncertain. The CDR3 has 18 amino acids. V shed 4 bases and J shed 0 bases, with 16 bases lying between them. The germline CDR1 and CDR2 sequences are MGHRA and YSYEKL. The CDR3 DNA follows: TGCGCCAGCAGCCCCTTGGACCTACTCCCCTCTGGGGCCAACGTCCTGACTTTC. This gives the protein CASSPLDLLPSGANVLTF.

The chain employs TRBV19 and TRBJ1-1, with TRBD1 identical over 7 bases. The V segment lost 6 bases and the J segment 5 bases; nucleotides outside the gene matches: 6. This CDR3 has 13 amino acids. Germline assignment: CDR1 LNHDA and CDR2 SQIVND (reference sequence). Written as DNA, the CDR3 is TGTGCCAGTAGCCGGGACAGTCCTACTGAAGCTTTCTTT. Encoded protein: CASSRDSPTEAFF.

This chain uses TRBV7-2 with TRBJ1-6, with D uncertain. The CDR3 loop spans 13 amino acids. V lost 7 bases, J lost 0 bases, and 4 bases lay in between. Germline CDR1 SGHTA, CDR2 FQGNSA. The DNA for the CDR3 is TGTGCCAGCAAATACTCCTATAATTCACCCCTCCACTTT. This gives the protein CASKYSYNSPLHF.

The genes are TRBV2 and TRBJ1-4; D gene unclear. The V gene's germline CDR1 is SNHLY and CDR2 FYNNEI. The CDR3 sequence is 14 residues long. Trimming took 3 bases from V and 8 from J, leaving 13 bases between them. CDR3 protein: CASSDGILGEKLFF. As DNA, the CDR3 is TGTGCCAGCAGTGATGGTATCTTGGGGGAAAAACTGTTTTTT.

This clone was counted only a few times. V is TRBV30 and J is TRBJ1-2; 11 positions agree with TRBD1. The trim removed 2 bases at V and 4 bases at J, leaving 3 bases unmatched. There are 14 residues in the CDR3. Germline-derived CDR1 and CDR2 are GTSNPN and SVGIG (reference sequence). The CDR3 DNA reads as TGTGCCTGGAGTAGGGACAGGGGGGGCTATGGCTACACCTTC. Its protein product is CAWSRDRGGYGYTF.

The chain combines TRBV30 with TRBJ2-4; 8 bases map to TRBD1. Germline V gene sequence: CDR1 GTSNPN, CDR2 SVGIG (reference sequence). The junction had 8 bases not matched to a gene; V was cut back by 8 bases and J by 2 bases. The CDR3 totals 14 residues. The CDR3 spells CAAAGGATKNIQYF. CDR3 DNA sequence: TGTGCCGCTGCAGGGGGCGCGACCAAAAACATTCAGTACTTC.

Of note for this clone: Its ends do not fully match the called genes, so a read error is possible. V usage is TRBV2 and J usage is TRBJ2-1; D possibly matches TRBD1 or TRBD2 (5 bases each). From germline, CDR1 is SNHLY and CDR2 FYNNEI. This CDR3 has 12 residues. Here the CDR3 reads CASSEEGSTGLF. CDR3 bases: TGTGCCAGCAGTGAAGAGGGTTCCACGGGGCTCTTC. Variable domain in full (rest from reference TRBV2 and TRBJ2-1): EPEVTQTPSHQVTQMGQEVILRCVPISNHLYFYWYRQILGQKVEFLVSFYNNEISEKSEIFDDQFSVERPDGSNFTLKIRSTKLEDSAMYFCASSEEGSTGLFGPGTRLTVL.

The rearrangement joins TRBV7-9 to TRBJ1-4, with 7 bases lining up with TRBD1. CDR1 is SEHNR and CDR2 is FQNEAQ in the germline V gene (reference sequence). Trimming took 5 bases from V and 2 from J; bases not matched to a gene: 8. The CDR3 runs to 16 residues. The CDR3 DNA sequence: TGTGCCAGCAGCCTCGGGACAGTCCTGACTAATGAAAAACTGTTTTTT. The encoded protein is CASSLGTVLTNEKLFF.

This clone has just a few counts. This chain joins TRBV5-8 and TRBJ2-7; 12 bases align to TRBD2. V dropped 0 bases and J dropped 3; count of bases not matched to a gene: 4. Germline assignment: CDR1 SGHTS and CDR2 YDEGEE. This CDR3 region has 16 residues. The CDR3 sequence is CASSLETSGSNYEQYF. For the CDR3, the DNA is TGTGCCAGCAGCTTGGAGACTAGCGGGAGTAACTACGAGCAGTACTTC. The variable domain in full, with the rest retrieved from reference TRBV5-8 and TRBJ2-7, is EAGVTQSPTHLIKTRGQQATLRCSPISGHTSVYWYQQALGLGLQFLLWYDEGEERNRGNFPPRFSGRQFPNYSSELNVNALELEDSALYLCASSLETSGSNYEQYFGPGTRLTVT.

The rearrangement links TRBV27 to TRBJ2-5, with unresolved D. V lost 8 bases and J lost 1, with 17 bases in between. The germline gives CDR1 MNHEY, CDR2 SMNVEV (reference sequence). This CDR3 contains 15 residues. CDR3 sequence: CASRLAGPAQETQYF. The CDR3 nucleotides read TGTGCCAGCCGATTGGCTGGGCCAGCCCAAGAGACCCAGTACTTC.

This clone occurred once. The chain links TRBV7-2 to TRBJ1-3; a weak D match, TRBD1 (6 bases). Trimming left V 5 bases short and J 6 bases short, with 17 bases between. CDR3 length: 15 residues. Germline CDR1 and CDR2: SGHTA and FQGNSA. DNA of the CDR3: TGTGCCAGCAGCCCGAGGAGGGGGGTAGTAAACACCATATATTTT. This encodes CASSPRRGVVNTIYF.

This clone has only a few counts. The J gene is TRBJ2-7, the V gene TRBV6-5; the D gene is possibly TRBD2 (6 bases). Germline V gives CDR1 MNHEY, CDR2 SVGAGI. The CDR3 is made up of 13 amino acids. The V and J ends lost 6 bases and 2 bases respectively, with 11 bases between them. The CDR3 bases are TGTGCCAGCAGCCCCCCGGGGGCCTACGAGCAGTACTTC. Protein: CASSPPGAYEQYF.

The rearrangement links TRBV5-1 to TRBJ1-2; TRBD1 matches 10 bases. The CDR3 is 16 residues long. CDR1 and CDR2 from the germline V gene are SGHRS and YFSETQ. After removal of 0 bases from V and 2 bases from J, the junction contained 4 bases not matched to a gene. CDR3 sequence: CASSLALDRGNYGYTF. The CDR3 DNA reads as TGCGCCAGCAGCTTGGCCCTGGACAGGGGGAACTATGGCTACACCTTC.

The chain employs TRBV12-5 and TRBJ1-1; TRBD1 is a possible D gene (5 bases). There are 13 residues in the CDR3. Trimming took off 0 bases at V and 11 bases at J, with 13 bases between the two ends. Germline CDR1 is LGHNT and CDR2 is FRNRAP. CDR3 residues: CASGLVLRGEAFF. The DNA of the CDR3 is TGTGCTAGTGGTTTGGTCCTCCGGGGGGAGGCTTTCTTT.

The chain employs TRBV7-9 and TRBJ2-1; the D is unclear. Trimming cost V 3 bases and J 7 bases, with 7 bases left between them. CDR1 and CDR2 from the germline V gene are SEHNR and FQNEAQ (reference sequence). The CDR3 spans 12 residues. The CDR3, as DNA: TGTGCCAGCAGCTTGATCCGGAATGAGCAGTTCTTC. Translation: CASSLIRNEQFF.